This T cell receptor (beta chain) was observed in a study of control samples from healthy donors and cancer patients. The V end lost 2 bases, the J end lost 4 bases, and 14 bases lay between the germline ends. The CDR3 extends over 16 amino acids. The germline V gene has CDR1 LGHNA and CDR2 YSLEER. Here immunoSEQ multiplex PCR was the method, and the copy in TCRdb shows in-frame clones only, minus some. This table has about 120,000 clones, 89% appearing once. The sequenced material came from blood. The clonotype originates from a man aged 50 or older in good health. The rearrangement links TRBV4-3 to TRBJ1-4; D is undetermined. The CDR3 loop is CASSQRFPELNEKLFF. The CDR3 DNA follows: TGCGCCAGCAGCCAAAGGTTTCCGGAGCTTAATGAAAAACTGTTTTTT.